Each of the 32 T cell receptor beta chains below was sequenced from the same sample in a study of vaccination effects on CD4 cells after COVID-19. Generated by immunoSEQ multiplex PCR, the TCRdb table keeps only in-frame clones and is missing some. Seen here are tens of thousands of clones, roughly 69% observed once, and the top ten hold approximately 15%. Sequencing was preceded by expansion of antigen-specific CD4+ T cells with viral peptide pools in the ViraFEST assay. Isolating CD4+ T cells followed approximately 9 days of culture. Confirmation by PCR established that the person had SARS-CoV-2 infection between March and December 2020. Antigens of these TCRs are unknown. Source: CD4+ T cells from PBMCs cultured with HCoV-NL63 spike peptides, taken before COVID-19 vaccination. All receptors derive from a human donor who had a prior SARS-CoV-2 infection.

The sample holds a few counts of this clone. V gene TRBV21-1 combines with J gene TRBJ2-7; TRBD2 is the table's D call and was not checked against the DNA. TRBV21-1 is a pseudogene locus. The CDR3 is 16 residues long. CDR3 in DNA: TGTGCCAGCAGCAAGCAGGGACTAGCGGGCCACTACGAGCAGTACTTC. It specifies CASSKQGLAGHYEQYF.

V and J are TRBV18 and TRBJ1-6; TRBD1 might be the D (6 bases). There are 15 residues in the CDR3. V lost 3 bases, J lost 7 bases, and 13 bases lay in between. Germline loops: CDR1 KGHSH, CDR2 LQKENI. CDR3 DNA sequence: TGTGCCAGCTCACCGGGGGGGCTCGGAAATTCACCCCTCCACTTT. Its translation: CASSPGGLGNSPLHF.

The J gene is TRBJ1-2, the V gene TRBV7-3, with D possibly matching TRBD1 (5 bases). Per germline, CDR1 SGHTA and CDR2 FQGTGA. V lost 0 bases to trimming and J lost 8 bases, with 13 bases between them. The CDR3 is made up of 14 amino acids. The CDR3 reads CASSLTGQGEGYTF. DNA of the CDR3: TGTGCCAGCAGCTTAACTGGCCAGGGAGAAGGCTACACCTTC.

This clone was detected only once. The J gene is TRBJ1-6, the V gene TRBV5-1; 9 bases line up with TRBD1. Germline values: CDR1 SGHRS, CDR2 YFSETQ. V dropped 3 bases and J dropped 7; count of bases not matched to a gene: 5. The CDR3 loop spans 15 amino acids. CDR3 bases: TGCGCCAGCAGCTCGGCGGGACAGGGCAATTCACCCCTCCACTTT. It yields the protein CASSSAGQGNSPLHF.

The chain joins TRBV19 to TRBJ1-2; D not certain. V was shortened by 2 bases and J by 5 bases, with 3 bases between the two germline ends. Germline CDR1 reads LNHDA; CDR2 reads SQIVND (reference sequence). The CDR3 runs to 11 residues. The CDR3 DNA reads TGTGCCAGTAGTATAAGATATGGCTACACCTTC. Translating gives CASSIRYGYTF.

This sequence joins TRBV5-1 and TRBJ2-1; 9 bases match TRBD2. The CDR3 sequence is 14 residues long. V gave up 10 bases and J gave up 8 bases; unmatched junction bases: 13. Germline values: CDR1 SGHRS, CDR2 YFSETQ. This CDR3 is CASTPAGGRDEQFF. The DNA of the CDR3 is TGCGCCTCTACACCGGCGGGGGGGCGCGATGAGCAGTTCTTC. Full variable domain (remainder filled in from reference TRBV5-1 and TRBJ2-1): KAGVTQTPRYLIKTRGQQVTLSCSPISGHRSVSWYQQTPGQGLQFLFEYFSETQRNKGNFPGRFSGRQFSNSRSEMNVSTLELGDSALYLCASTPAGGRDEQFFGPGTRLTVL.

V usage is TRBV6-1 and J usage is TRBJ1-1, with no clear D. V lost 3 bases and J 3 bases, leaving 5 bases between the germline ends. Germline V gene lookup returns CDR1 MNHNS and CDR2 SASEGT. The CDR3 sequence is 12 residues long. The CDR3 region has the DNA TGTGCCAGCAGTGAGACCTACACTGAAGCTTTCTTT. Encoded protein: CASSETYTEAFF.

This clone has a handful of counts. This chain links TRBV5-1 with TRBJ1-1; TRBD1 is a possible D gene (5 bases). Trimming pared 0 bases from V and 1 base from J, leaving 7 bases between. The CDR3 sequence is 14 residues long. Germline lookup yields CDR1 SGHRS and CDR2 YFSETQ. CDR3 coding DNA: TGCGCCAGCAGCTTGGATAGGGGGAACACTGAAGCTTTCTTT. Translation: CASSLDRGNTEAFF.

The chain recombines TRBV18 with TRBJ2-1; 8 bases fit TRBD2. The CDR3 is 16 residues long. The J segment lost 4 bases and the V segment lost 3 bases, leaving 8 bases of the junction unmatched. Germline V gene sequence: CDR1 KGHSH, CDR2 LQKENI. This CDR3 is CASSPRSGRGYNEQFF. The CDR3 nucleotides read TGTGCCAGCTCACCGAGGAGCGGGAGAGGATACAATGAGCAGTTCTTC.

In this sample, this clone turned up once. The V and J genes are TRBV6-1 and TRBJ2-3, with D possibly being TRBD1 (5 bases). This CDR3 contains 16 residues. V lost 3 bases, J lost 8 bases, and 21 bases lay in between. Germline CDR1 is MNHNS and CDR2 is SASEGT. The DNA for the CDR3 is TGTGCCAGCAGTGATACGTTCAACAGGCTTCACGGTACGCAGTATTTT. As protein: CASSDTFNRLHGTQYF.

The J gene is TRBJ2-5, the V gene TRBV30; 8 bases line up with TRBD2. Germline assignment: CDR1 GTSNPN and CDR2 SVGIG (reference sequence). This CDR3 has 15 residues. V shed 1 base and J 2 bases; nucleotides not matched to a gene: 6. The CDR3 nucleotides read TGTGCCTGGAGTGATGTACGGGGGGGACAAGAGACCCAGTACTTC. This translates into CAWSDVRGGQETQYF.

This rearrangement joins TRBV28 to TRBJ2-1; weak D call: TRBD1 (6 bases). Trimming cost V 4 bases and J 3 bases, with 16 bases left between them. The CDR3 consists of 16 residues. In germline, CDR1 is MDHEN, CDR2 SYDVKM. The CDR3 nucleotides are TGTGCCAGCAGTTCGCAGGGGATAGTGGGCTACAATGAGCAGTTCTTC. It translates to CASSSQGIVGYNEQFF.

This clone showed up just a few times. This rearrangement joins TRBV5-1 to TRBJ1-2, with D unclear. V shed 5 bases and J shed 0 bases, with 11 bases lying between them. This CDR3 region has 14 residues. Per the germline V gene, CDR1 is SGHRS and CDR2 is YFSETQ. CDR3 amino acids: CASRSVGSNYGYTF. The CDR3 region has the DNA TGCGCCAGCAGGTCGGTCGGGTCTAACTATGGCTACACCTTC.

V gene TRBV2 combines with J gene TRBJ2-7; possible D gene TRBD2, 5 bases. CDR1 is SNHLY and CDR2 is FYNNEI in the germline V gene. The CDR3 is 14 amino acids. Trimming shortened V by 4 bases and J by 2 bases, and 12 bases separated the two germline ends. Here the CDR3 reads CASSGRSGAYEQYF. CDR3 nucleotides: TGTGCCAGCAGTGGGAGGAGCGGAGCCTACGAGCAGTACTTC.

This chain connects TRBV6-2 or TRBV6-3 to TRBJ2-7; possibly TRBD1 for D (6 bases). This CDR3 is 14 amino acids long. Germline V gene lookup returns CDR1 MNHEY and CDR2 SVGEGT. Trimming took off 3 bases at V and 7 bases at J, with 16 bases between the two ends. This chain's CDR3 is CASSYKYRTVEQYF. CDR3 DNA sequence: TGTGCCAGCAGTTATAAATACAGGACAGTTGAGCAGTACTTC.

This clone was seen more than once but under ten times. This chain connects TRBV4-3 to TRBJ1-1, with TRBD1 as a possible D gene (5 bases). The CDR3 contains 15 residues. Germline CDR1 LGHNA, CDR2 YSLEER. Trimming pared 1 base from V and 5 bases from J, leaving 14 bases between. Here the CDR3 reads CASSQVSGSGTEAFF. The DNA for the CDR3 is TGCGCCAGCAGCCAAGTATCAGGGTCGGGGACTGAAGCTTTCTTT.

This sequence joins TRBV5-1 and TRBJ2-5; D tentatively reads TRBD1 or TRBD2 (6 bases each). This CDR3 is 15 amino acids long. Looked up from germline, CDR1 is SGHRS and CDR2 is YFSETQ. Deletions cut 4 bases from V and 5 bases from J, with 18 bases between. CDR3: CASSAGPQGQETQYF. Written as DNA, the CDR3 is TGCGCCAGCAGCGCGGGACCACAGGGCCAGGAGACCCAGTACTTC.

The chain combines TRBV19 with TRBJ1-5, with D perhaps matching TRBD1 (5 bases). Deletions cut 3 bases from V and 6 bases from J, with 12 bases between. Germline V gives CDR1 LNHDA, CDR2 SQIVND (reference sequence). The CDR3 spans 14 residues. CDR3 nucleotides: TGTGCCAGTAGTATTGGAAGGAGGGGTCAGCCCCAGCATTTT. Translated: CASSIGRRGQPQHF.

The chain employs TRBV18 and TRBJ2-7, with D maybe TRBD1 (5 bases). The CDR3 consists of 13 residues. V was shortened by 6 bases and J by 12 bases, with 21 bases between the two germline ends. Germline V CDR1 and CDR2: KGHSH, LQKENI. The CDR3 sequence is CASSAGQGQNAYF. Here the CDR3 DNA reads TGTGCCAGCTCTGCTGGACAAGGGCAGAATGCGTACTTC. The whole variable domain, remainder taken from reference TRBV18 and TRBJ2-7, is NAGVMQNPRHLVRRRGQEARLRCSPMKGHSHVYWYRQLPEEGLKFMVYLQKENIIDESGMPKERFSAEFPKEGPSILRIQQVVRGDSAAYFCASSAGQGQNAYFGPGTRLTVT.

This chain joins TRBV9 and TRBJ2-1; 7 nucleotides match TRBD1. Germline V gives CDR1 SGDLS, CDR2 YYNGEE. The CDR3 loop spans 14 amino acids. V lost 4 bases and J lost 5; bases outside the gene matches: 6. The CDR3 bases are TGTGCCAGCAGCAGCCGGGACAGAAACAATGAGCAGTTCTTC. Its translation: CASSSRDRNNEQFF.

The rearrangement links TRBV2 to TRBJ2-3; 10 positions match TRBD2. The CDR3 has 15 residues. Germline V gene sequence: CDR1 SNHLY, CDR2 FYNNEI. The ends lost 3 bases at V and 3 bases at J; junction bases unmatched: 3. CDR3 loop: CASSDLAGGTDTQYF. CDR3 coding DNA: TGTGCCAGCAGTGATTTAGCGGGGGGTACAGATACGCAGTATTTT.

The genes are TRBV12-3 or TRBV12-4 and TRBJ2-2; tentatively, D is TRBD2 (5 bases). This CDR3 region has 13 residues. Trimming stripped 2 bases from V and 6 bases from J, with 7 bases between. The CDR3, as DNA: TGTGCCAGCAGTTTACTAGCTGCCGGGGAGCTGTTTTTT. It specifies CASSLLAAGELFF.

The chain recombines TRBV10-3 with TRBJ1-5; D is unclear. This CDR3 is built from 15 residues. The germline V and J ends were trimmed by 2 bases and 4 bases, with 12 bases remaining between them. Per germline, CDR1 ENHRY and CDR2 SYGVKD. The CDR3 region has the DNA TGTGCCATCAGTGAGCGCCCGGATAATAATCAGCCCCAGCATTTT. It translates to CAISERPDNNQPQHF.

CDR3: CASRTQRGGTEAFF. In DNA, the CDR3 is TGTGCCAGCAGAACCCAGCGAGGGGGGACTGAAGCTTTCTTT. The chain couples TRBV19 to TRBJ1-1; maybe TRBD1 (6 bases). CDR1 and CDR2 (germline): LNHDA, SQIVND (reference sequence). Deletions cut 9 bases from V and 5 bases from J, with 19 bases between. This CDR3 region has 14 residues.

V gene TRBV6-1 combines with J gene TRBJ2-1; 8 bases fit TRBD1. From germline, CDR1 is MNHNS and CDR2 SASEGT. The trim removed 4 bases at V and 3 bases at J, leaving 11 bases unmatched. This CDR3 is 17 amino acids long. For the CDR3, the DNA is TGTGCCAGCAGTGGGAGATTTCGACAGGGGTTCTACAATGAGCAGTTCTTC. Its translation is CASSGRFRQGFYNEQFF.

The chain has TRBV27 and TRBJ2-3; 8 bases are a match to TRBD2. There are 15 residues in the CDR3. The germline CDR1 and CDR2 sequences are MNHEY and SMNVEV (reference sequence). Trimming took 5 bases from V and 4 from J; bases not matched to a gene: 8. The CDR3 coding sequence is TGTGCCAGCAGTCCAAGGCGGGGGGTGGCAGATACGCAGTATTTT. As protein: CASSPRRGVADTQYF.

This clone was counted a few times. This rearrangement joins TRBV23-1 to TRBJ2-1, with 7 bases aligning to TRBD1. TRBV23-1 is placed among ORFs of uncertain function. V was clipped by 10 bases and J by 3 bases; unmatched bases: 9. CDR3 length equals 14 residues. The CDR3 bases are TGCGCCACTCAGGGGGACCCCGACTACAATGAGCAGTTCTTC. Protein: CATQGDPDYNEQFF.

V and J are TRBV9 and TRBJ2-2; D unresolved. Per the germline V gene, CDR1 is SGDLS and CDR2 is YYNGEE. With 4 bases removed from V and 0 bases from J, the gap between germline ends came to 16 bases. This CDR3 region has 17 residues. The CDR3 is CASSPFEARSNTGELFF. The CDR3 nucleotides are TGTGCCAGCAGCCCCTTCGAAGCGCGGTCGAACACCGGGGAGCTGTTTTTT.

This clone has a handful of counts. The J gene is TRBJ1-1, the V gene TRBV11-3, with no clear D. Trimming removed 4 bases at V and 3 bases at J, with 12 bases between. Looked up from germline, CDR1 is SGHNT and CDR2 is YENEEA. The CDR3 is made up of 14 amino acids. The CDR3, as DNA: TGTGCCAGCAGCTCGGACGGTGGCCACACTGAAGCTTTCTTT. Its translation: CASSSDGGHTEAFF. Full variable domain (rest looked up from reference TRBV11-3 and TRBJ1-1): EAGVVQSPRYKIIEKKQPVAFWCNPISGHNTLYWYLQNLGQGPELLIRYENEEAVDDSQLPKDRFSAERLKGVDSTLKIQPAELGDSAVYLCASSSDGGHTEAFFGQGTRLTVV.

The V and J genes are TRBV4-2 and TRBJ1-2; 8 bases are a match to TRBD1. This CDR3 spans 15 amino acids. The trim removed 0 bases at V and 7 bases at J, leaving 7 bases unmatched. Germline assignment: CDR1 LGHNA and CDR2 YNFKEQ. CDR3 residues: CASSQDPDREAGYTF. The CDR3 DNA reads TGTGCCAGCAGCCAAGACCCGGACAGGGAAGCTGGCTACACCTTC.

This clone has a single count. V and J are TRBV4-1 and TRBJ1-1; no firm D call. The CDR3 has 14 residues. In germline, CDR1 is MGHRA, CDR2 YSYEKL. V dropped 3 bases and J dropped 0 bases, with 8 bases sitting between them. CDR3 nucleotides: TGCGCCAGCAGCCACAACCTCATGAACACTGAAGCTTTCTTT. Residues: CASSHNLMNTEAFF.

The chain carries TRBV7-9 and TRBJ2-3; no definite D call. V lost 1 base to trimming and J lost 6 bases, with 11 bases between them. CDR1 SEHNR and CDR2 FQNEAQ come from the germline V gene (reference sequence). This CDR3 comprises 14 residues. CDR3 protein: CASSLGLSSDTQYF. For the CDR3, the DNA is TGTGCCAGCAGCTTAGGGCTTAGTAGTGATACGCAGTATTTT.